Ten or more counts support the clone carrying this T cell receptor beta chain. Its matching antigen is unknown. TCRdb analysed the reads with MiXCR anew, one entry per CDR3 protein. The sample includes some 150,000 distinct CDR3 sequences, about 6.1% of them seen just once. Trimming removed 2 bases at V and 4 bases at J, with 17 bases between. The germline gives CDR1 MNHEY, CDR2 SVGEGT. This CDR3 spans 16 amino acids. The data derive from a study of T cell repertoires in cytomegalovirus infection. Looking at the study overall: In public TCR beta signatures, there were indications of both CMV infection and matching HLA type. Study-wide points: HLA-C-restricted CMV-specific TCR beta clonotypes were dominant in the ex vivo response. Adding up the frequency of public TCR beta families identified people who carried CMV plus the relevant HLA.

This clonotype was sampled from a human donor in good health (CMV status not recorded). Some clones in this sample may be carry-over from other donors' samples. The V call is TRBV6-2 or TRBV6-3, the J call TRBJ1-2, with D perhaps matching TRBD1 (6 bases). Sequenced: PBMCs. The CDR3 is CASSYDNGQLFYGYTF. The CDR3, as DNA: TGTGCCAGCAGTTACGACAACGGACAGCTTTTCTATGGCTACACCTTC.